A single sample is the source of the 13 T cell receptor beta chains below, sequenced in a study of neoadjuvant nivolumab and ipilimumab in lung cancer (TCRdb year 2020). The time point label of this sample denotes: pretherapy, before neoadjuvant immune checkpoint inhibitors. The library was obtained by the immunoSEQ multiplex PCR assay. TCRdb limited this immuneACCESS table to in-frame rearrangements with V and J called. A share of clones is missing; checked studies link under half to unresolved V genes, and the rest is unexplained. The sample table shows some 27,000 clones, and around 80% are seen once. The top ten hold roughly 6.2% of the sample. This sample comprised peripheral blood, obtained before neoadjuvant nivolumab, alone or with ipilimumab. The receptor set was obtained from an adult with non-small cell lung cancer.

The V and J genes are TRBV2 and TRBJ2-7; D is possibly TRBD1 (6 bases). Germline-derived CDR1 and CDR2 are SNHLY and FYNNEI. V was trimmed by 2 bases and J by 2 bases, leaving 13 bases between them. The CDR3 runs 15 residues. CDR3 nucleotides: TGTGCCAGCAGTGAACTAGGGGGTGGGACCTACGAGCAGTACTTC. It is translated as CASSELGGGTYEQYF.

This clone was detected a few times. The gene calls are TRBV18 and TRBJ1-1, with TRBD1 matching 9 bases. The germline V gene encodes CDR1 KGHSH and CDR2 LQKENI. The CDR3 is made up of 12 amino acids. V dropped 6 bases and J dropped 10; count of bases not matched to a gene: 6. CDR3 coding DNA: TGTGCCAGCTCGGGGACAGGGTCAGGAGCTTTCTTT. Translated: CASSGTGSGAFF. Together with reference TRBV18 and TRBJ1-1, the CDR3 gives the full variable domain: NAGVMQNPRHLVRRRGQEARLRCSPMKGHSHVYWYRQLPEEGLKFMVYLQKENIIDESGMPKERFSAEFPKEGPSILRIQQVVRGDSAAYFCASSGTGSGAFFGQGTRLTVV.

The chain employs TRBV9 and TRBJ2-7; TRBD1 agrees at 7 bases. The junction had 4 bases not matched to a gene; V was cut back by 2 bases and J by 2 bases. Per the germline V gene, CDR1 is SGDLS and CDR2 is YYNGEE. The CDR3 has 14 residues. The CDR3 sequence is CASSVDRVPYEQYF. CDR3 coding DNA: TGTGCCAGCAGCGTCGACAGGGTCCCCTACGAGCAGTACTTC.

The V gene is TRBV2, the J gene TRBJ2-1, with D hard to call. The ends were cut back, 7 bases at V and 6 bases at J, with 16 bases in the middle. The CDR3 consists of 14 residues. Germline V gene data show CDR1 as SNHLY and CDR2 as FYNNEI. The CDR3: CASTTDAASNEQFF. In DNA, the CDR3 is TGTGCCAGCACCACAGACGCGGCCAGCAATGAGCAGTTCTTC.

The chain recombines TRBV2 with TRBJ1-1, with TRBD1 identical over 7 bases. With 5 bases clipped from V and 1 base from J, the junction kept 4 bases outside the gene matches. The CDR3 runs to 14 residues. The germline V gene has CDR1 SNHLY and CDR2 FYNNEI. The CDR3, as DNA: TGTGCCAGCAGTCAGACAGGGAGGAACACTGAAGCTTTCTTT. This translates into CASSQTGRNTEAFF.

The chain joins TRBV11-2 to TRBJ2-4; D remains unclear. The V and J ends lost 0 bases and 0 bases respectively, with 9 bases between them. The CDR3 sequence is 16 residues long. Germline assignment: CDR1 SGHAT and CDR2 FQNNGV. CDR3 sequence reads: CASSLDYGLAKNIQYF. The CDR3, as DNA: TGTGCCAGCAGCTTAGATTACGGTTTAGCCAAAAACATTCAGTACTTC.

The rearrangement uses TRBV5-4 and TRBJ1-1; tentatively, D is TRBD1 (6 bases). The CDR3 has 14 residues. The V end was cut by 4 bases, the J end by 1 base, with 11 bases between. CDR1 is SGHNT and CDR2 is YYREEE in the germline V gene (reference sequence). The CDR3 DNA reads as TGTGCCAGCAGCCCAATGACAGGGAACACTGAAGCTTTCTTT. This encodes CASSPMTGNTEAFF.

In its sample, this clone was seen a few times. The chain carries TRBV4-2 and TRBJ2-7; tentative D call: TRBD1 (5 bases). CDR1 and CDR2 (germline): LGHNA, YNFKEQ. V shed 0 bases and J shed 2 bases, with 11 bases lying between them. CDR3 length: 15 amino acids. DNA for the CDR3: TGTGCCAGCAGCCAAGACCAGGGCAGGACCTACGAGCAGTACTTC. Amino acids: CASSQDQGRTYEQYF.

This CDR3 reads CASSLDLGAGEQYF. Written as DNA, the CDR3 is TGTGCCAGCAGCTTGGATCTGGGGGCGGGTGAGCAGTACTTC. The rearrangement links TRBV5-6 to TRBJ2-7, with a possible D match to TRBD1 (6 bases). V shed 0 bases and J shed 7 bases, with 14 bases lying between them. Germline V lookup: CDR1 SGHDT, CDR2 YYEEEE. This CDR3 has 14 residues.

V is TRBV7-2 and J is TRBJ1-6; 9 bases fit TRBD1. Germline V CDR1 and CDR2: SGHTA, FQGNSA. There are 14 residues in the CDR3. The junction had 5 bases not matched to a gene; V was cut back by 4 bases and J by 10 bases. The CDR3 nucleotides read TGTGCCAGCAGCTCGGACAGGGGCCGGTCACCCCTCCACTTT. This translates into CASSSDRGRSPLHF.

This clone appeared a few times. V is TRBV4-2 and J is TRBJ2-1, with 7 positions matching TRBD2. Germline assignment: CDR1 LGHNA and CDR2 YNFKEQ. Unmatched junction bases numbered 10, after V lost 4 bases and J lost 7 bases. This CDR3 comprises 15 residues. This chain's CDR3 is CASSPRIGEGNEQFF. CDR3 DNA sequence: TGTGCCAGCAGCCCGCGCATTGGGGAGGGAAATGAGCAGTTCTTC.

CDR3 nucleotide sequence: TGCGCCAGCAGCTTGGAGGGGACCACAGATACGCAGTATTTT. Translating gives CASSLEGTTDTQYF. The V call is TRBV5-1, the J call TRBJ2-3; D tentatively fits TRBD1 or TRBD2 (5 bases each). Trimming stripped 0 bases from V and 2 bases from J, with 7 bases between. The germline V gene encodes CDR1 SGHRS and CDR2 YFSETQ. CDR3 length: 14 residues.

This sequence joins TRBV5-1 and TRBJ2-3; D is ambiguous. Per the germline V gene, CDR1 is SGHRS and CDR2 is YFSETQ. With 4 bases removed from V and 1 base from J, the gap between germline ends came to 19 bases. This CDR3 is built from 17 residues. CDR3 region: CASSLMSHGSGTDTQYF. In DNA, the CDR3 is TGCGCCAGCAGCCTAATGAGTCACGGTAGTGGCACAGATACGCAGTATTTT. The whole variable domain, filled in from reference TRBV5-1 and TRBJ2-3, reads KAGVTQTPRYLIKTRGQQVTLSCSPISGHRSVSWYQQTPGQGLQFLFEYFSETQRNKGNFPGRFSGRQFSNSRSEMNVSTLELGDSALYLCASSLMSHGSGTDTQYFGPGTRLTVL.